This TCR beta chain was sequenced during a study of technical replicates of blood from a few donors. Trimming shortened V by 2 bases and J by 3 bases, and 12 bases separated the two germline ends. The CDR3 consists of 14 residues. From germline, CDR1 is GTSNPN and CDR2 SVGIG (reference sequence). In its sample, this clone ranks as medium-sized. Using immunoSEQ multiplex PCR, the repertoire was profiled, and TCRdb retains in-frame clones only, with some absent. The sample yields roughly 52,000 clones, more than 90% seen once. The specimen was PBMCs. The sequence was collected from a human donor in good health. Some clones in this sample may be carry-over from other donors' samples. V is TRBV30 and J is TRBJ2-3; D is unclear. The CDR3 nucleotides are TGTGCCTGGAGTTGGGCAGTATTAACAGATACGCAGTATTTT. This gives the protein CAWSWAVLTDTQYF.